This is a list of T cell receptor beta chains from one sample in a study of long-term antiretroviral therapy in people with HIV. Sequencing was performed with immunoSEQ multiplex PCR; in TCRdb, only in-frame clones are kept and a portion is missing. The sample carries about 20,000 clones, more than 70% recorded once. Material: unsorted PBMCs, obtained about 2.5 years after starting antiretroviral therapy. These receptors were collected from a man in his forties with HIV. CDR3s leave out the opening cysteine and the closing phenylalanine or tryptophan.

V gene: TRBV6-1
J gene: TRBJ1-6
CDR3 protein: ASIEGNSYNSPLH

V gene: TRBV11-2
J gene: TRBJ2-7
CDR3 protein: ASSLSRGPAYEQY

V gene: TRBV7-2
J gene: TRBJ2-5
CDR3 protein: ASSLIQAQY

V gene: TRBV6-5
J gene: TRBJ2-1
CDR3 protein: ASSLTGTSFYNEQF

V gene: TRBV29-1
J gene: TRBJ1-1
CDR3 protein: SGVTGGGEAF

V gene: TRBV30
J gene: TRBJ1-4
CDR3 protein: AWNRGRNEKLF

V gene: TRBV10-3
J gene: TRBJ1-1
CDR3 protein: AITEDQGRTEAF

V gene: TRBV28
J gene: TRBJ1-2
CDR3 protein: ASSLDRASGYT

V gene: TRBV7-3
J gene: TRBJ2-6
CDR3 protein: ASSSGGANVLT

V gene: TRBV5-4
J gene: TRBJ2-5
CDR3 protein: ASSLEVGVKETQY

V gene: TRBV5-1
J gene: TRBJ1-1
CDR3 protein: ASSRSTGGEAF

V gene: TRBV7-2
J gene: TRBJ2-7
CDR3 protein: ASSRGLLQEQY

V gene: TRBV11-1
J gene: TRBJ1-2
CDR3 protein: ASAEGQSYGYT

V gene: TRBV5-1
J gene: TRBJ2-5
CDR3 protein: ASSGGTQETQY

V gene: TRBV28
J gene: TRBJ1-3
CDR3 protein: ASRAGGIGNTIY

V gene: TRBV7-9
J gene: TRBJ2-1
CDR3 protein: ASSLVQVTGSREQF

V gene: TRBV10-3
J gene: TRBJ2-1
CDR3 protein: AISDGQGPYNEQF

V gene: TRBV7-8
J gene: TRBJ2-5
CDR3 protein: ASSPPSGREGKETQY

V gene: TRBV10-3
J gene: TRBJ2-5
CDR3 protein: AISKGETQY

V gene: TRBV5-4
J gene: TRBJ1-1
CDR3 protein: ASSLTENTEAF

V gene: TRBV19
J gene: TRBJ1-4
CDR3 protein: ASSQGTGVEKLF

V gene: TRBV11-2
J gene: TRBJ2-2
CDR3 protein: ASSTLAGGLGELF

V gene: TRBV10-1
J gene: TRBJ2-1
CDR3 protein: ASSERSGGSEQF

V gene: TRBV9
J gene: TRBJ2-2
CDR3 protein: ASSEGPSATGELF

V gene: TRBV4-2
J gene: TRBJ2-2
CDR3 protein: ASSQDVQAQNTGELF

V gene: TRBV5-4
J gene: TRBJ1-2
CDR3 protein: ASSPGTEHYGYT

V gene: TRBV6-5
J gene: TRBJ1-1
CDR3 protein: ASSFLDGGAF

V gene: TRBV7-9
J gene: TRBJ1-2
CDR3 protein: ASRSGTGNYGYT

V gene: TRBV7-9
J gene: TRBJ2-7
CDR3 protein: ASSFPVTYEQY

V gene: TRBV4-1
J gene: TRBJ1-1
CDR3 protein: ASTYRGLGTEAF

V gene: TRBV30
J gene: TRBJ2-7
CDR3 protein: AWSDPPVQY

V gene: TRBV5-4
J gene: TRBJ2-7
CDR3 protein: ASSTGTHSYEQY

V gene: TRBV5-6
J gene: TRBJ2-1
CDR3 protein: ASSTRLAVRSYNEQF

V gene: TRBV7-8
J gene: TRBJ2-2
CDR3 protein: ASSLGTGRYTGELF

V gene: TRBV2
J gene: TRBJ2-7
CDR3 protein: ASRAGPGEQY

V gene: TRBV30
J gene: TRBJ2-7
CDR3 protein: AWSPGPTGEY

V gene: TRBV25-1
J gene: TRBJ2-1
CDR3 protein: ASKREGLSRNEQF

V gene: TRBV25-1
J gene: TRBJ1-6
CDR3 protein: ASSHTAYNSPLH

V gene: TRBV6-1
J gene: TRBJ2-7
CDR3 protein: ASTRGGPPYEQY

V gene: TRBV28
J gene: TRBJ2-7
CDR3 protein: AVGGTGRVYEQY

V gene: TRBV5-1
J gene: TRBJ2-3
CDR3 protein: ASSLTNTQY

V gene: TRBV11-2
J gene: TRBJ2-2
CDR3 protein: ASSRRGNTGELF

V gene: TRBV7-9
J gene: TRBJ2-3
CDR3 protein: ASSVDGGGGTDTQY